The source of this T cell receptor delta chain is a study of gamma-delta T cells after stem cell transplantation. By share, this clone ranks as medium-sized. Other DNA sequences within the sample encode an identical CDR3. TCRdb called clones from the RT-PCR reads again using CATT. Of about 1,100 delta-chain clones in the sample, about 12% were seen once. The germline CDR1 and CDR2 sequences are TSWWSYY and QGS. After removal of 3 bases from V and 4 bases from J, the junction contained 37 bases not matched to a gene. The CDR3 runs to 26 residues. The V and J genes are TRDV1 and TRDJ1, with 11 bases identical to TRDD3. The receptor's source is a human donor. It is not recorded whose cells these are; they may come from a transplant donor. The specimen was gamma-delta T cells. The CDR3 sequence: CALGDPLPGPTEPGGYFIFSHDKLIF. CDR3 in DNA: TGTGCTCTTGGGGACCCTTTACCAGGGCCCACCGAACCTGGGGGATACTTCATATTTTCCCACGATAAACTCATCTTT.